Only one count was recorded for the clone carrying this T cell receptor beta chain. Its antigen is unidentified. CDR3 length: 15 residues. The germline CDR1 and CDR2 sequences are LGHNA and YSLEER. V lost 4 bases and J 6 bases, leaving 17 bases between the germline ends. These data originate in a study of memory CD4+ T cells and cytomegalovirus serostatus. Study results and caveats: Suggested: most of the CMV-linked TCR signature lies in CD4+ memory cells. Each of 67 CMV-associated TCRbeta sequences occurred in one to five individuals.

The sort gate was single viable CD3+CD4+CD8-CD45RO+ cells for memory CD4+ T cells. Serum IgG to CMV pp150, pp28, p38 and p52 defined serostatus. Per the study methods: After removing out-of-frame reads, around 2 million distinct TCRbeta sequences remained. This table comes from immunoSEQ multiplex PCR, and its TCRdb copy is limited to in-frame clones, with some not included. The D gene and trimming were derived from the DNA, and the V and J assignments and clone size from that table. The data hold approximately 47,000 clones, with around 82% observed a single time. The chain recombines TRBV4-3 with TRBJ2-3; D perhaps matches TRBD2 (7 bases). Material for sequencing was memory CD4+ T cells from blood. This receptor was taken from an adult in good health and CMV-seronegative. The CDR3, as DNA: TGCGCCAGCAGCCTCGAGGGGGGGGGCGGTGATACGCAGTATTTT. Residues: CASSLEGGGGDTQYF.